This T cell receptor (beta chain) was recovered during a study of blood T cells in healthy people across ages. Regarding the study as a whole: It was held that diversity estimates obtained from one million T cells represented underestimates. Among long-lived donors, naive CD4+ cells were more numerous and diversity higher than in aged donors.

This clonotype appeared a few times. Its antigen is not known. Alongside a J-beta primer mix, a sample-barcoded 5' primer served in a second PCR lasting about 7 to 11 cycles. TCRdb redid the calling of the 5' RACE reads with MiXCR, one entry per CDR3 protein. The sample holds roughly 1,100,000 distinct CDR3 sequences, approximately 26% seen once. V was trimmed by 2 bases and J by 12 bases, leaving 17 bases between them. The CDR3 has 13 residues. Looked up from germline, CDR1 is MDHEN and CDR2 is SYDVKM. These records were also assigned to another study, of T cells of mothers and their children. From that second work: Each donor was one of three healthy Caucasian mothers or one of their six children. Maternal samples each gave over 8.5 million TCR beta CDR3 reads, and child samples roughly 3 million each.

The sample comprised blood. This receptor was identified in a girl aged 2 to 9 in good health. This rearrangement joins TRBV28 to TRBJ2-7; tentatively, D is TRBD1 (6 bases). CDR3 bases: TGTGCCAGCAGTTTAACAAACAGGGCAGGAGCGTACTTC. The encoded protein is CASSLTNRAGAYF.